The present T cell receptor beta chain was sequenced within a study of T cells in Graves' hyperthyroidism and ophthalmopathy. The overall study: Specimen type is peripheral blood, collected at initial diagnosis prior to any treatment.

In making diagnoses, clinical symptoms, serum thyroxine and TRAb, thyroid ultrasound and orbital computed tomography were all used. This clonotype was seen at least ten times. An end of the junction does not agree with germline; a read error may underlie this. Per germline, CDR1 SQVTM and CDR2 ANQGSEA. The CDR3 is 13 residues long. Amplified regions were TCR beta CDR3 sequences from RNA transcripts. Initially, a first-round RT-PCR of the TCR CDR3 employed the HTBI primer set. TCRdb reanalysed the multiplex PCR reads using MiXCR and keeps one entry per CDR3 protein. The sample includes around 300,000 distinct CDR3 sequences, approximately 15% seen only once; the top ten take 20% to 25%.

The chain links TRBV29-1 to TRBJ1-1, with TRBD1 identical over 7 bases. Sequenced: blood. The sequence was obtained from a woman aged 25 to 39 with Graves' hyperthyroidism. The CDR3 nucleotides are TGCAGCGTTATGGACAGGATGAATACTGAAGCTTTCTTT. The encoded protein is CSVMDRMNTEAFF.